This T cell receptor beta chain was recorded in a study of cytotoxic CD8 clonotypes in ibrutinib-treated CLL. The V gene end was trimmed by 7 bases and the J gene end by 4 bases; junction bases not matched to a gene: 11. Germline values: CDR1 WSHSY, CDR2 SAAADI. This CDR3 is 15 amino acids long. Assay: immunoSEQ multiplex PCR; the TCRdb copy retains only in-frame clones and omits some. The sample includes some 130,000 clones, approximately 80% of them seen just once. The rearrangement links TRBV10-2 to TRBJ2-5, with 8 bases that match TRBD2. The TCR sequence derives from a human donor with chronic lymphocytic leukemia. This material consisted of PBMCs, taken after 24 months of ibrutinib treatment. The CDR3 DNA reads TGCGCCAGCAACCTCCGTGGGCGGGGGGTAGAGACCCAGTACTTC. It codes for CASNLRGRGVETQYF.